The T cell receptor beta chain under discussion was sequenced for a study of control samples from healthy donors and cancer patients. Here immunoSEQ multiplex PCR was the method, and the copy in TCRdb shows in-frame clones only, minus some. The sample records about 130,000 clones, about 88% being singletons. Germline CDR1 reads SGHNT; CDR2 reads YYREEE (reference sequence). The CDR3 totals 13 residues. V shed 0 bases and J shed 0 bases, with 4 bases lying between them. The TCR originated in a man aged 18 to 29 in good health. The sequencing sample was made of blood. V and J are TRBV5-4 and TRBJ2-7; D remains ambiguous. The DNA for the CDR3 is TGTGCCAGCAGCTTGGTAAGCTCCTACGAGCAGTACTTC. It translates to CASSLVSSYEQYF.